This TCR beta chain appears in the sequencing data of a study of Ad26.COV2.S vaccination and SARS-CoV-2 variants. Whole-study context: Among those in the COV1001 Ad26.COV2.S trial arm was the donor.

The treatment here: around 19 received Ad26.COV2.S at low or high dose, single or two shots; about 5 received placebo; per-sample allocation not given. The samples were gathered on day 63 after the first injection of vaccine or placebo. Built on an Ad26 vector, the vaccine expressed Wuhan-strain SARS-CoV-2 spike. Whole-study findings and limits: Breadth measured for non-spike TCRs was similar across vaccine and placebo recipients. Responses of spike-specific T cells (both CD8+ and CD4+) reportedly showed substantial breadth after vaccination.

This clone has more than one count but fewer than ten. What it binds is unknown. The junction and the germline gene differ at one end; a read error may be behind it. The data were produced by immunoSEQ multiplex PCR, yet TCRdb's version contains in-frame clones alone and is incomplete. The repertoire includes 350,000 to 500,000 clones, 90% of them detected once, and around 4.2% sits in the top ten. The CDR3 is made up of 12 amino acids. The rearrangement uses TRBV12-3 or TRBV12-4 and TRBJ2-3; D might be TRBD2 (7 bases). This material consisted of peripheral blood, taken in a trial of Ad26.COV2.S vaccine versus placebo. This clonotype was sampled from a person aged 18-60 years who received the Ad26.COV2.S COVID-19 vaccine or a placebo. The CDR3 is CASSFSRGGHSF. CDR3 DNA: TGTGCCAGCAGTTTCTCGAGGGGGGGACACTCATTT.